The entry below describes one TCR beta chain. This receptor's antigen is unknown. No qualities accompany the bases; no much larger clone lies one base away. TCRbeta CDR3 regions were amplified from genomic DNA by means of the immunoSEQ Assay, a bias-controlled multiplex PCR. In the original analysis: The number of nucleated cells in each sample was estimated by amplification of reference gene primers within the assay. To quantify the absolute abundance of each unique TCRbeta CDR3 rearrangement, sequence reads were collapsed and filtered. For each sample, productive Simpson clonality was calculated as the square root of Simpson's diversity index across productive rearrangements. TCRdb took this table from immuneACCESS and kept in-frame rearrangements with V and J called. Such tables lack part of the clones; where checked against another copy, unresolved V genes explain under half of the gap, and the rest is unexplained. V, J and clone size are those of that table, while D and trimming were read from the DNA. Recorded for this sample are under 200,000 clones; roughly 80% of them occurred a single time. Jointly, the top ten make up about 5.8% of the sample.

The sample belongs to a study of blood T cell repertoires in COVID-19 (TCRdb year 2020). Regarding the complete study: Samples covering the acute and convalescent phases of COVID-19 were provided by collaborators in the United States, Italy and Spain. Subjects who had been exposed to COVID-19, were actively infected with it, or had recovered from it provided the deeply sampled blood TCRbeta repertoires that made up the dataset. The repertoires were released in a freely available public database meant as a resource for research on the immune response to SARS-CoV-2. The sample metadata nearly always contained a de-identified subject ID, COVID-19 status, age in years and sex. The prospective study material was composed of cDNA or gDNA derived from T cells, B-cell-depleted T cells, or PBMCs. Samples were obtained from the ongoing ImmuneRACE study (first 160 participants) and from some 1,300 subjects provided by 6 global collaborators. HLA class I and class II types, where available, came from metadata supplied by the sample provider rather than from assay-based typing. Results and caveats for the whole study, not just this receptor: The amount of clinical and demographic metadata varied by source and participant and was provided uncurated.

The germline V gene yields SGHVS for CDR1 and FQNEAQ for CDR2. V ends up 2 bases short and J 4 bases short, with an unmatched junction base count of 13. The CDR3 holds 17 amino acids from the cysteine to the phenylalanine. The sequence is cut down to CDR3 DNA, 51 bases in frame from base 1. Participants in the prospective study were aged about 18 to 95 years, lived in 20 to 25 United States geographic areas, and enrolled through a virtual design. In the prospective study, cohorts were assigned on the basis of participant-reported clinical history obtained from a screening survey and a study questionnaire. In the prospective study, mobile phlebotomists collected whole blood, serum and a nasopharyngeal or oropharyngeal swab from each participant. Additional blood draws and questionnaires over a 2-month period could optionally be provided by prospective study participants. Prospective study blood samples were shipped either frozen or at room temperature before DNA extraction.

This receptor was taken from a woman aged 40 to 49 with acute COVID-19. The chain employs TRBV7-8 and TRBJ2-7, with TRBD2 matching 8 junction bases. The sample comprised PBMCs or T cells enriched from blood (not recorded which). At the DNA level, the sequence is TGTGCCAGCAGCTTAAGCCCCTTTGCGGGAGGAGTGTACGAGCAGTACTTC. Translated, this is CASSLSPFAGGVYEQYF.